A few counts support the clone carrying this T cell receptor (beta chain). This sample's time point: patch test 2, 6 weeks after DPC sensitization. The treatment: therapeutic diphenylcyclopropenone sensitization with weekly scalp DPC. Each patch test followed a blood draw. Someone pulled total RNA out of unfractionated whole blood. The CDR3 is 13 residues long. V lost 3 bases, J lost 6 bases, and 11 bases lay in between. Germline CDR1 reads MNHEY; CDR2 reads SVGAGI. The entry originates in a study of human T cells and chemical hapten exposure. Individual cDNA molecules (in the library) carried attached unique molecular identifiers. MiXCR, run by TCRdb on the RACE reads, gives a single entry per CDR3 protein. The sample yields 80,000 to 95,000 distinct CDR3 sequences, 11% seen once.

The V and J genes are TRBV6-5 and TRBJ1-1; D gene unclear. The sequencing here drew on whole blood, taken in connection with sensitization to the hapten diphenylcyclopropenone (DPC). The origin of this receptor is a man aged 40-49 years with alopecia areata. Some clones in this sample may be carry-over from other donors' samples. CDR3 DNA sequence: TGTGCCAGCAGTTATGACCCCTCCGCTGAAGCTTTCTTT. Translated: CASSYDPSAEAFF.